This is a list of T cell receptor beta chains from one sample in a study of T cell changes during pregnancy in multiple sclerosis. Assay used: immunoSEQ multiplex PCR; TCRdb lists only in-frame clones, some missing. The sample lists tens of thousands of clones, around 93% seen once, with approximately 3.8% in the top ten. The specimen was CD8+ T cells from peripheral blood mononuclear cells, collected in the second trimester of pregnancy. Receptors originate from a female donor with multiple sclerosis, enrolled in a pregnancy study. CDR3s include the opening cysteine and the closing phenylalanine or tryptophan. D genes are given only for firm matches. Clone size is not always given. Where it is, it says once, few, many or a class for expanded clones.

TRBD2	TRBV5-6	TRBJ2-1	.	CASSLEAGGPWDEQFF	TGTGCCAGCAGCTTGGAAGCGGGGGGGCCGTGGGATGAGCAGTTCTTC
.	TRBV29-1	TRBJ2-7	.	CSVGSGYEQYF	TGCAGCGTTGGATCGGGCTACGAGCAGTACTTC
.	TRBV27	TRBJ1-1	.	CASSFHRAANTEAFF	TGTGCCAGCAGTTTTCACAGGGCAGCGAACACTGAAGCTTTCTTT
.	TRBV11-3	TRBJ2-1	.	CASSLLSGSSSYNEQFF	TGTGCCAGCAGCTTGTTATCCGGGTCGAGCTCCTACAATGAGCAGTTCTTC
.	TRBV30	TRBJ1-1	few	CACQGGWTEAFF	TGTGCCTGTCAGGGAGGGTGGACTGAAGCTTTCTTT
.	TRBV4-3	TRBJ1-6	.	CASSQVRLGVLGNSPLHF	TGCGCCAGCAGCCAAGTGCGTCTCGGGGTCCTAGGGAATTCACCCCTCCACTTT
.	TRBV7-2	TRBJ2-7	.	CASRQGPPYEQYF	TGTGCCAGCCGTCAGGGCCCCCCCTACGAGCAGTACTTC
.	TRBV5-1	TRBJ2-1	.	CASSSLAEQFF	TGCGCCAGCAGCTCCCTAGCGGAGCAGTTCTTC
TRBD1	TRBV7-8	TRBJ1-1	.	CASSEWDSMNTEAFF	TGTGCCAGCAGCGAATGGGACAGTATGAACACTGAAGCTTTCTTT
.	TRBV6-5	TRBJ2-2	.	CASSYSGLLGGELFF	TGTGCCAGCAGTTATTCAGGACTTTTGGGCGGGGAGCTGTTTTTT
TRBD1	TRBV5-4	TRBJ1-1	.	CASTGTENTEAFF	TGTGCCAGCACCGGGACAGAAAACACTGAAGCTTTCTTT
TRBD1	TRBV7-9	TRBJ1-5	.	CASSGTGTGPGQPQHF	TGTGCCAGCAGCGGCACGGGGACAGGGCCTGGTCAGCCCCAGCATTTT
TRBD2	TRBV7-9	TRBJ2-1	.	CATADGTSGSWSYNEQFF	TGTGCCACCGCGGACGGGACTAGCGGGTCTTGGTCCTACAATGAGCAGTTCTTC
TRBD1	TRBV28	TRBJ2-3	.	CASSWDSRTDTQYF	TGTGCCAGCAGTTGGGACAGTCGCACAGATACGCAGTATTTT
TRBD1	TRBV28	TRBJ1-1	.	CASSSTGGNTEAFF	TGTGCCAGCAGTAGTACAGGGGGCAACACTGAAGCTTTCTTT
.	TRBV19	TRBJ2-1	.	CASSIGTGAYNEQFF	TGTGCCAGTAGTATCGGAACAGGAGCCTACAATGAGCAGTTCTTC
TRBD1	TRBV29-1	TRBJ2-1	.	CSGSTGIEQFF	TGCAGCGGATCGACAGGGATTGAGCAGTTCTTC
TRBD1	TRBV7-9	TRBJ2-7	.	CASSPGQGVSYEQYF	TGTGCCAGCAGCCCAGGGCAGGGGGTCTCCTACGAGCAGTACTTC
TRBD1	TRBV4-2	TRBJ1-6	.	CASSQDRQGVSPLHF	TGTGCCAGCAGCCAAGACCGACAGGGGGTATCACCCCTCCACTTT
.	TRBV2	TRBJ1-1	few	CASRDGLRAFF	TGTGCCAGCAGGGACGGACTCCGAGCTTTCTTT